This paragraph reports one T cell receptor beta chain. This clone is a singleton in its sample. Which antigen it targets is not known. Base qualities are not provided; no much larger clone lies one nucleotide away. In total, about 650 healthy bone marrow donors made up the cohort. At the time of sampling, all cohort members were nominally healthy, though unrecorded immune exposures were likely present. The donor was CMV seropositive and was included in the group of 250 to 300 seropositive cohort members. A peripheral blood sample was collected from each donor, and TCR beta sequencing was performed on peripheral blood mononuclear cells. Genomic DNA extraction from the blood cell samples was performed with the Qiagen DNeasy Blood Extraction Kit. There are 16 amino acids in the CDR3, from cysteine to phenylalanine inclusive. The retained sequence is limited to the CDR3, 48 bases, with the frame set at the first base. V has 11 bases trimmed and J has 8 bases trimmed; junction bases matching no gene number 20. CDR1 and CDR2 were assigned from the germline V gene (reference sequence) as SEHNR and FQNEAQ.

This entry is derived from a study of cytomegalovirus exposure and HLA in healthy donors (dated by TCRdb to 2017 to 2019). General notes on the study: According to an earlier analysis of 587 of the donors, roughly 180 million T cells yielded 117 million unique TCR beta sequences and about 300 Gb of sequence data. Genome-wide SNP genotypes for about 65% of the 666 donors were used in a later genetic analysis, which treated that subset as a discovery cohort. To decide whether each TCR beta V gene segment behaved as functional or pseudogenic, an earlier analysis of approximately 620 of the donors relied on high-throughput TCR beta sequencing. All discovery cohort repertoires had been generated using a single sequencing platform. To predict cytomegalovirus infection status, the study combined high-throughput TCR immunosequencing, statistical association of individual TCRs with disease status, and machine learning. Donor age, sex, ethnicity and CMV serostatus were compiled alongside the repertoire data. The study profiled the T cell repertoires of about 720 subjects by immunosequencing and related them to cytomegalovirus serostatus. Across roughly 420 genotyped donors of the cohort, an average of about 240,000 unique TCR beta nucleotide sequences per donor were sequenced, and around 19% of those sequences were non-productive. Of the 350 to 450 genotyped donors, 75% to 85% were placed in the genetic ancestry cluster associated with self-reported Caucasian donors. An early release covering more than 500 HLA-typed donors comprised about 290 gigabases of sequencing data and some 79 million unique TCR sequences. A few DR-DQ haplotypes were treated as single units for association and clustering because of strong linkage in the cohort. HLA typing covered class I and class II loci at four-digit resolution. Typing coverage differed by locus: A, B, C, DRB1 and DQB1 were typed in about 620-630 donors, DQA1 in about 500, DPA1 in some 600, and DPB1 in about 450. The aim of the study was to test whether cataloging public T cell receptors could identify signatures of past pathogen exposure. Rather than using new phenotypic data, the later analysis identified candidate immune exposures from TCR beta sequences and from how often those sequences occurred across donors. In addition to the first cohort of 650 to 750 subjects, a separate validation cohort of about 120 different subjects was used. In a later analysis, previously published TCR beta repertoires from about 640 donors were re-analyzed and high-resolution HLA genotyping was added so that TCR occurrence patterns could be studied.

The library was produced with the immunoSEQ multiplex PCR assay. For the multiplex PCR, a mixture combining 60 forward primers for TCR Vbeta segments and 13 reverse primers for TCR Jbeta segments was used. The CDR3 region of rearranged TCR beta genes was amplified from genomic DNA with a multiplex PCR assay. The Illumina HiSeq System was used to sequence the amplified TCR beta libraries as 87-base-pair reads. The original pipeline was this. Across the 670 or so repertoires, a later analysis counted some 80 million unique TCR beta chains, approximately 12 million of which were shared by at least two donors. Raw reads were error-corrected and collapsed into unique sequences by a nearest-neighbor algorithm in which closely related sequences were merged to remove PCR and sequencing errors. Alignment of CDR3 sequences to IMGT reference sequences was used to assign V, D and J gene segments. For a sequence to be retained, a match of at least six nucleotides was required to both a V gene segment and a J gene segment. Rearrangements were called productive when the CDR3 lacked stop codons and stayed in frame with V and J; all others were non-productive. CDR3 was defined according to IMGT convention as the region running from the second conserved V-encoded cysteine to the conserved J-encoded phenylalanine. In an earlier analysis of more than 550 of the donors, sequences lacking an unambiguous match to a single V gene segment were excluded. In an earlier analysis of roughly 500 of the donors, V segments were called functional above 56.7% productive rearrangements and were called segregating when the between-donor standard deviation exceeded 5%. A statistical classification framework was built for diagnosing cytomegalovirus status from the catalog of TCR beta chain sequences. In a later analysis, V and J genes were assigned by comparing TCR nucleotide sequences against IMGT/GENE-DB human TR gene sequences. The TCRdist pipeline was used in a later analysis to assign CDR3 sequences and most-parsimonious VDJ recombination scenarios. In a later analysis, each TCR beta chain was defined by its CDR3 amino acid sequence together with its V-gene family, and reads lacking a unique V-gene family were excluded. To address suspected cross-contamination and a sequencing artifact, a later analysis removed 592 highly shared, low-generation-probability nucleotide sequences. A later analysis calculated a clonal expansion index for each public chain from normalized within-repertoire ranks of inferred template counts. In a later analysis, generation probabilities were computed using a VDJ recombination model fitted to out-of-frame rearrangements, and the results were checked against IGoR. Hypergeometric tests were used in a later analysis to score TCR-TCR, TCR-HLA and TCR-CMV co-occurrence, with a repertoire-size bias correction applied to the TCR pairs. A later analysis estimated false discovery rates by permuting HLA or CMV assignments 20 times. In a later analysis, co-occurring TCRs were grouped using DBSCAN, and TCRdist sequence similarity was added for clustering within HLA-allele-positive subsets. Repertoires with fewer than 30,000 or more than 120,000 public chains were left out of co-occurrence clustering, as were several repertoires with anomalous nucleotide sharing. TCRdb retrieved this table from immuneACCESS and kept in-frame rearrangements only. Not all clones are present; in checked studies, unresolved V genes account for under half, and no reason is known for the remainder. Clone size and V and J calls were adopted from that table, with D and trimming inferred from the DNA. The sample records under 200,000 clones, over 70% of which are singletons. The ten largest clones add up to around 7% of the sample.

Points the paper makes about the study in general: Assigning TCR associations to individual alleles was difficult when HLA alleles, especially DR and DQ, strongly co-occurred. CMV serostatus was the only immune exposure information available for the cohort. Across donors, most TCR sequences were observed very rarely, whereas some public TCRs were present in many individuals. A cluster of highly shared sequence variants was judged likely to be a technical artifact of the sequencing pipeline. An association between a missense DCLRE1C variant and V-gene and J-gene trimming of TCR beta chains was found in a later genetic analysis and replicated in an independent cohort. Most CMV-associated TCR beta chains appeared to be HLA-restricted in a later analysis, and the HLA associations seemed to be driven largely by CMV exposure. Because the 87-base-pair reads could not distinguish some IMGT-functional V segments, including TRBV6-2 and TRBV6-3, those segments were excluded. The authors suggested that the approach could potentially be extended to other disease states and immunological phenotypes. Correlated functional status among segregating V segments might be attributable to linkage disequilibrium, but an unknown experimental factor could not be ruled out. A few of the identified cytomegalovirus-associated TCR beta chains were confirmed in vitro to be specific for cytomegalovirus antigens. In the study, around 160 TCR beta chains were listed as associated with cytomegalovirus. According to a later genetic analysis, donors in an Asian-associated ancestry cluster had fewer N-insertions in productive TCRs than the approximately 670-donor mean. According to a later analysis, parvovirus B19, influenza, CMV and Epstein-Barr virus appeared linked to several top co-occurrence clusters. HLA typing was unavailable for some donors at each locus, so association tests used only the typed subset. In both the original and validation cohorts, the classifier was reported to diagnose cytomegalovirus status with high specificity and sensitivity. Because counts were too low, fewer than 20 rarely observed V segments, including chromosome 9 orphons, were excluded from the earlier analysis of roughly 580 of the donors. In an earlier analysis of fewer than 750 of the donors, most TCR beta V segments were observed in productive rearrangements about 90% or about 30% of the time, broadly matching IMGT annotations. In this cohort, only TCR beta chains were sequenced, and detectable features were limited by the absence of alpha or paired-chain data. A further reported finding was that TCR beta sequences accurately predicted the HLA-A and HLA-B alleles for most subjects in the first cohort. According to a later analysis, TCR association rates differed among HLA loci, with DRB1 alleles showing the most associated TCRs and HLA-C alleles showing the fewest. In a later analysis, 16,951 TCR beta sequences were associated with specific HLA alleles at a false discovery rate of 0.05. In a later analysis, HLA-associated TCR beta chains showed more clonal expansion and lower generation probabilities than non-associated chains that were equally common. Roughly uniform sequencing depth across donors was assumed in presence/absence analyses, although this assumption may not hold.

The sequence was obtained from a woman between 40 and 55 years old in good health and CMV-seropositive. The chain couples TRBV7-9 to TRBJ2-1; TRBD1 agrees with 8 junctional bases. Sequenced: PBMCs. The encoded CDR3 is CASGQLGQGARYEQFF. The DNA sequence is as follows: TGTGCCTCCGGGCAATTAGGGCAGGGGGCGAGGTATGAGCAGTTCTTC.